This T cell receptor beta chain was sequenced for a study of blood T cell repertoires in COVID-19. Study-wide background: Samples of COVID-19 (acute and convalescent) were obtained from the United States, Italy and Spain. The cDNA or gDNA used as material had been derived from T cells, B-cell-depleted T cells, or PBMCs.

CDR1 and CDR2 (germline): LGHNA, YNFKEQ. V lost 4 bases and J lost 6; bases outside the gene matches: 7. The length of the CDR3 is 15 residues. Per the original methods: Researchers report that nucleated cell counts were estimated from reference gene primer amplification. The repertoire was sequenced with immunoSEQ multiplex PCR; TCRdb's copy has only in-frame clones and lacks some. The V and J calls and clone size come from that table; D and trimming were worked out from the DNA. The table includes around 65,000 clones, 70% to 85% detected once. The chain links TRBV4-2 to TRBJ1-2, with 11 positions matching TRBD1. The receptor was derived from an elderly man with active COVID-19. Sequenced: peripheral blood. CDR3: CASSLRTGGKDGYTF. CDR3 DNA sequence: TGTGCCAGCAGCCTTCGGACAGGGGGCAAGGATGGCTACACCTTC.